Shown below are 21 T cell receptor beta chains from a single sample sequenced in a study of T cells in Graves' hyperthyroidism and ophthalmopathy. RNA transcripts served as the template for amplifying TCR beta CDR3 regions. HTBI primers drove first-round RT-PCR of the TCR CDR3. TCRdb reprocessed the multiplex PCR reads via MiXCR and lists one record per CDR3 protein. The sample contains roughly 740,000 distinct CDR3 sequences, about a sixth of which appear only once. The sequenced sample was blood. These receptors all come from a man aged 18 to 29 with Graves' hyperthyroidism.

As for this clonotype: A much larger clone lies one base from this, so it may be a read error. J is TRBJ1-1 and V is TRBV7-2; D not certain. Looked up from germline, CDR1 is SGHTA and CDR2 is FQGNSA. The ends were cut back, 0 bases at V and 4 bases at J, with 15 bases in the middle. The CDR3 contains 16 residues. CDR3 in amino acids: CASSLASRRRGTEAFF. CDR3 DNA: TGTGCCAGCAGCTTAGCGAGCAGGAGGCGGGGCACTGAAGCTTTCTTT. Full variable domain (outside the CDR3, taken from reference TRBV7-2 and TRBJ1-1): GAGVSQSPSNKVTEKGKDVELRCDPISGHTALYWYRQSLGQGLEFLIYFQGNSAPDKSGLPSDRFSAERTGGSVSTLTIQRTQQEDSAVYLCASSLASRRRGTEAFFGQGTRLTVV.

At least ten counts were recorded for this clonotype. This chain uses TRBV28 with TRBJ2-7; D call uncertain. The CDR3 runs to 14 residues. Deletions cut 4 bases from V and 1 base from J, with 11 bases between. Germline V gives CDR1 MDHEN, CDR2 SYDVKM. The CDR3 here is CASSSTTLSYEQYF. CDR3 DNA sequence: TGTGCCAGCAGTTCGACGACGTTATCCTACGAGCAGTACTTC.

Ten or more counts support this clonotype. The chain uses TRBV28 and TRBJ2-2; 9 bases agree with TRBD1. V lost 5 bases and J lost 3; bases outside the gene matches: 4. In germline, CDR1 is MDHEN, CDR2 SYDVKM. The CDR3 extends over 15 amino acids. The CDR3 DNA is TGTGCCAGCAGTATAACAGGGGGCGACACCGGGGAGCTGTTTTTT. This codes for CASSITGGDTGELFF.

This clonotype was observed a few times. The CDR3: CASSVAGRGTEAFF. CDR3 nucleotides: TGTGCCAGCAGCGTAGCTGGCAGGGGCACTGAAGCTTTCTTT. V usage is TRBV9 and J usage is TRBJ1-1; perhaps TRBD1 as D (6 bases). The CDR3 length is 14 residues. CDR1 and CDR2 (germline): SGDLS, YYNGEE. V lost 0 bases and J 4 bases, leaving 10 bases between the germline ends.

The V call is TRBV5-5, the J call TRBJ2-1, with D tentatively TRBD1 (6 bases). Trimming took off 5 bases at V and 2 bases at J, with 14 bases between the two ends. CDR3 size: 15 residues. The germline V gene has CDR1 SGHKS and CDR2 YYEKEE (reference sequence). The CDR3 loop reads CASRTGPQTYNEQFF. The CDR3 DNA sequence: TGTGCCAGCAGAACAGGGCCCCAAACCTACAATGAGCAGTTCTTC.

In this sample, this clonotype turned up a few times. The chain is built from TRBV5-5 and TRBJ1-5; possible D gene TRBD1, 5 bases. CDR1 and CDR2 from the germline V gene are SGHKS and YYEKEE (reference sequence). The CDR3 sequence is 15 residues long. Trimming shortened V by 0 bases and J by 3 bases, and 10 bases separated the two germline ends. The CDR3 loop reads CASSLVGDLNQPQHF. DNA of the CDR3: TGTGCCAGCAGCTTGGTAGGGGACCTCAATCAGCCCCAGCATTTT. The variable domain in full, with the rest retrieved from reference TRBV5-5 and TRBJ1-5, is DAGVTQSPTHLIKTRGQQVTLRCSPISGHKSVSWYQQVLGQGPQFIFQYYEKEERGRGNFPDRFSARQFPNYSSELNVNALLLGDSALYLCASSLVGDLNQPQHFGDGTRLSIL.

This clonotype was counted ten times or more. The chain links TRBV28 to TRBJ2-5; 9 nucleotides agree with TRBD1. Germline trimming cut 3 bases from V and 5 bases from J; bases unmatched to any gene: 13. This CDR3 has 17 amino acids. Germline CDR1 is MDHEN and CDR2 is SYDVKM. Written as DNA, the CDR3 is TGTGCCAGCAGTTTCCCTACGGACAGGGGAGTCGTGGAGACCCAGTACTTC. Translation: CASSFPTDRGVVETQYF. Together with reference TRBV28 and TRBJ2-5, the CDR3 gives the full variable domain: DVKVTQSSRYLVKRTGEKVFLECVQDMDHENMFWYRQDPGLGLRLIYFSYDVKMKEKGDIPEGYSVSREKKERFSLILESASTNQTSMYLCASSFPTDRGVVETQYFGPGTRLLVL.

This clonotype was observed a few times. The chain combines TRBV11-2 with TRBJ2-6, with unresolved D. The V gene lost 3 bases and the J gene lost 3 bases, with 6 bases spanning the gap. Germline V gene data show CDR1 as SGHAT and CDR2 as FQNNGV. The CDR3 is 14 residues long. DNA of the CDR3: TGTGCCAGCAGCTTCTTTGGTGGGGCCAACGTCCTGACTTTC. As protein: CASSFFGGANVLTF.

This clonotype was seen repeatedly, ten times or more. CDR3 bases: TGTGCCAGCAGCCTCCGCACAGATACGCAGTATTTT. Protein: CASSLRTDTQYF. This sequence joins TRBV28 and TRBJ2-3; D uncertain. The CDR3 extends over 12 amino acids. Germline V gene data show CDR1 as MDHEN and CDR2 as SYDVKM. With 6 bases removed from V and 1 base from J, the gap between germline ends came to 5 bases.

The table lists this clonotype with a few counts. The V gene is TRBV10-2, the J gene TRBJ2-5; the D gene is possibly TRBD1 (6 bases). Trimming shortened V by 5 bases and J by 5 bases, and 15 bases separated the two germline ends. Germline V gene sequence: CDR1 WSHSY, CDR2 SAAADI. The CDR3 is 14 residues long. CDR3 region: CASSYQGSRETQYF. Here the CDR3 DNA reads TGCGCCAGCAGTTATCAGGGGTCGAGGGAGACCCAGTACTTC.

This clonotype was seen only a few times. V usage is TRBV29-1 and J usage is TRBJ2-3; tentative D call: TRBD1 (5 bases). Deletions cut 3 bases from V and 1 base from J, with 8 bases between. The CDR3 totals 13 residues. Germline CDR1 and CDR2: SQVTM and ANQGSEA. The CDR3 nucleotides are TGCAGCGTTGAGGCAGGGCGCACAGATACGCAGTATTTT. Amino acids: CSVEAGRTDTQYF.

There are many counts of this clonotype. The V call is TRBV6-1, the J call TRBJ2-7; TRBD1 or TRBD2 may be the D gene (5 bases each). CDR3 size: 14 residues. Germline V CDR1 and CDR2: MNHNS, SASEGT. Trimming left V 5 bases short and J 2 bases short, with 13 bases between. CDR3 region: CASSPRDGTYEQYF. The DNA for the CDR3 is TGTGCCAGCAGTCCAAGGGACGGTACCTACGAGCAGTACTTC.

This chain links TRBV7-2 with TRBJ2-7; tentatively, D is TRBD2 (5 bases). V was shortened by 5 bases and J by 5 bases, with 13 bases between the two germline ends. The germline gives CDR1 SGHTA, CDR2 FQGNSA. The CDR3 has 13 amino acids. CDR3 residues: CASSPAGVDEQYF. The DNA of the CDR3 is TGTGCCAGCAGCCCTGCGGGTGTGGACGAGCAGTACTTC.

This clonotype was counted only a few times. In DNA form, the CDR3 reads TGTGCCAGCAGCTTAGCGACCCTAGCGGGAAGCTACAATGAGCAGTTCTTC. This codes for CASSLATLAGSYNEQFF. V usage is TRBV7-2 and J usage is TRBJ2-1, with 9 nucleotides matching TRBD2. The V segment lost 0 bases and the J segment 3 bases; nucleotides outside the gene matches: 6. The length of the CDR3 is 17 residues. CDR1 and CDR2 from the germline V gene are SGHTA and FQGNSA.

At least ten counts were recorded for this clonotype. The DNA for the CDR3 is TGTGCCAGCAGATCTCAGGGGGGTACTGAAGCTTTCTTT. Its protein is CASRSQGGTEAFF. This chain joins TRBV6-1 and TRBJ1-1, with 7 bases matching TRBD1. Germline CDR1 MNHNS, CDR2 SASEGT. This CDR3 is 13 amino acids long. V shed 6 bases and J 5 bases; nucleotides not matched to a gene: 6.

This clonotype turned up a few times. This chain joins TRBV15 and TRBJ1-5; D might be TRBD1 (5 bases). From germline, CDR1 is LNHNV and CDR2 YYDKDF (reference sequence). This CDR3 region has 16 residues. The germline V and J ends were trimmed by 1 base and 2 bases, with 12 bases remaining between them. The CDR3, as DNA: TGTGCCACCAGCAGAGCGGGGGACCAGGGCAATCAGCCCCAGCATTTT. The encoded protein is CATSRAGDQGNQPQHF.

This chain connects TRBV19 to TRBJ2-7; D is undetermined. Germline CDR1 is LNHDA and CDR2 is SQIVND (reference sequence). There are 14 residues in the CDR3. With 4 bases removed from V and 2 bases from J, the gap between germline ends came to 12 bases. The CDR3 nucleotides are TGTGCCAGTAGTACGACCGGGCTGACCTACGAGCAGTACTTC. Translated, it gives CASSTTGLTYEQYF.

This clonotype showed up many times. This chain joins TRBV28 and TRBJ2-3; a possible D gene is TRBD2 (6 bases). Trimming shortened V by 6 bases and J by 6 bases, and 19 bases separated the two germline ends. The CDR3 contains 15 residues. Germline loops: CDR1 MDHEN, CDR2 SYDVKM. This chain's CDR3 is CASSPRVGGRDTQYF. For the CDR3, the DNA is TGTGCCAGCAGCCCCCGGGTCGGGGGTAGGGATACGCAGTATTTT.

Turning to this clonotype: The junction departs from the called germline gene at one end, perhaps through a read error. V gene TRBV5-4 combines with J gene TRBJ1-1; weak D call: TRBD1 (5 bases). Germline V gene lookup returns CDR1 SGHNT and CDR2 YYREEE (reference sequence). The CDR3 covers 13 residues. CDR3 coding DNA: TGTGCCGGCAGCTTGAGGGGAGGGACTGAAGCTTTCTTT. The encoded protein is CAGSLRGGTEAFF.

The chain combines TRBV12-3 or TRBV12-4 with TRBJ2-1; the match to TRBD1 covers 7 bases. Trimming took 6 bases from V and 12 from J; bases not matched to a gene: 8. The CDR3 runs 12 residues. The CDR3 coding sequence is TGTGCCAGCAGACAGGTACAGGGGTCGCAGTTCTTC. It codes for CASRQVQGSQFF.

In its sample, this clonotype was seen many times. The V and J genes are TRBV30 and TRBJ1-2; D ambiguous. Germline loops: CDR1 GTSNPN, CDR2 SVGIG (reference sequence). Trimming shortened V by 3 bases and J by 4 bases, and 15 bases separated the two germline ends. There are 14 residues in the CDR3. Here the CDR3 reads CAWRSSGWGYGYTF. The CDR3 DNA follows: TGTGCCTGGAGATCTTCCGGATGGGGCTATGGCTACACCTTC.